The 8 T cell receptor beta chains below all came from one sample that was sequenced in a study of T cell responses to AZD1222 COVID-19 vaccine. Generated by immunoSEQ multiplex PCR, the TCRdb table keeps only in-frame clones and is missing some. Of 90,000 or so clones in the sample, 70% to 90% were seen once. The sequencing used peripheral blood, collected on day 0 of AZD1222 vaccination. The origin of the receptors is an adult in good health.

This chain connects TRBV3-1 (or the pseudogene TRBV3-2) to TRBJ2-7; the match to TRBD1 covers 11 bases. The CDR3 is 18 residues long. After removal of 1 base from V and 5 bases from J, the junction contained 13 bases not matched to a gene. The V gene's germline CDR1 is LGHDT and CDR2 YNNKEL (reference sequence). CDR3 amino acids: CASSQGNATGQGVHEQYF. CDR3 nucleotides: TGTGCCAGCAGCCAAGGGAACGCAACGGGACAGGGGGTCCACGAGCAGTACTTC.

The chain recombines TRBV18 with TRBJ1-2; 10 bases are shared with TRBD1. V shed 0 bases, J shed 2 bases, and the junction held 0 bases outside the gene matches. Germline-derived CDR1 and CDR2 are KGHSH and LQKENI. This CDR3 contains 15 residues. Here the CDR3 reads CASSPPGQGNYGYTF. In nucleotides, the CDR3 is TGTGCCAGCTCACCACCGGGACAGGGGAACTATGGCTACACCTTC.

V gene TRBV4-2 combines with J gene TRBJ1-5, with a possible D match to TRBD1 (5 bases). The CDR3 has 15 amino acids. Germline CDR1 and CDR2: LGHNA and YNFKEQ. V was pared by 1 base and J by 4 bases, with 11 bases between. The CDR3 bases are TGTGCCAGCAGCCAAGTCAGGGCTGAGAATCAGCCCCAGCATTTT. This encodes CASSQVRAENQPQHF.

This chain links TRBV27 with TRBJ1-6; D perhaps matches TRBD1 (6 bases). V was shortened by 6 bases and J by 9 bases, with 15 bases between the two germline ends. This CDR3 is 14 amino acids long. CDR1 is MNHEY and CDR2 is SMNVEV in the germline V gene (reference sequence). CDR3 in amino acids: CASSQQGKGSPLHF. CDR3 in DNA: TGTGCCAGCAGCCAGCAGGGGAAAGGTTCACCCCTCCACTTT.

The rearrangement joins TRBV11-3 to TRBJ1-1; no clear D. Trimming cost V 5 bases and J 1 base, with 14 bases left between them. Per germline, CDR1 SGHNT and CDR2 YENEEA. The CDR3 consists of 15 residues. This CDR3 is CASSLVRSKNTEAFF. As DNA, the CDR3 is TGTGCCAGCAGCCTAGTGAGGTCAAAGAACACTGAAGCTTTCTTT. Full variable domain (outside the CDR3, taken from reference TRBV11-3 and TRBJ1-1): EAGVVQSPRYKIIEKKQPVAFWCNPISGHNTLYWYLQNLGQGPELLIRYENEEAVDDSQLPKDRFSAERLKGVDSTLKIQPAELGDSAVYLCASSLVRSKNTEAFFGQGTRLTVV.

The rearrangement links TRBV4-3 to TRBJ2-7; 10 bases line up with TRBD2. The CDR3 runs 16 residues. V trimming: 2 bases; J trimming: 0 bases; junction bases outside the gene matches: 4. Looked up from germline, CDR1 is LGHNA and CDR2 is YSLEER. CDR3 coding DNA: TGCGCCAGCAGCCAAAATAGCGGGAGGTCCTCCTACGAGCAGTACTTC. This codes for CASSQNSGRSSYEQYF.

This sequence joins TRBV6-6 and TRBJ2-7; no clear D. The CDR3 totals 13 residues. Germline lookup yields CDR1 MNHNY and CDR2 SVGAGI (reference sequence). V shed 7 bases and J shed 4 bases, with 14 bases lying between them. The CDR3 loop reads CASMAGVGYEQYF. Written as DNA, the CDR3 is TGTGCCAGCATGGCAGGCGTAGGGTACGAGCAGTACTTC.

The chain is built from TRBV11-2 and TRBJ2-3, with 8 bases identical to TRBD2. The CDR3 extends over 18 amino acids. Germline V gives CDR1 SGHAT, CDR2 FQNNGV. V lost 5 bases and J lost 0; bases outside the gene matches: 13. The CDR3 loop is CASSLGGASGPSTDTQYF. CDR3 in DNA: TGTGCCAGCAGCCTCGGGGGGGCGAGCGGGCCGAGCACAGATACGCAGTATTTT.